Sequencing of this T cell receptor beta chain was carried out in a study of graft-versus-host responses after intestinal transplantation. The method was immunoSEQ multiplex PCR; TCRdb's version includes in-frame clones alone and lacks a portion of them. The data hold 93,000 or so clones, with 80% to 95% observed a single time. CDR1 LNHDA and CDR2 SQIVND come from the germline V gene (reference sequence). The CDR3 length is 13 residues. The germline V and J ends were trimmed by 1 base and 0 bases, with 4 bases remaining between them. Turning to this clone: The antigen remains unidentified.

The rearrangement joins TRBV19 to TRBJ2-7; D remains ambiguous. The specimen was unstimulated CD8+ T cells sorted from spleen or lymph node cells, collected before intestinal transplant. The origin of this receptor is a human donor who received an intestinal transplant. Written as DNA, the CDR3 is TGTGCCAGTAGTATAGCCAGCTCCTACGAGCAGTACTTC. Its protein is CASSIASSYEQYF.